The text below deals with one TCR beta chain. Its antigen is still unknown. The libraries of TRB cDNA were prepared using 5' RACE with UMI labels. TCRdb reprocessed the 5' RACE reads and stores each CDR3 protein as one record, lacking DNA. The sample spans roughly 140,000 distinct CDR3 sequences; the ten largest clones claim around 0.3%. The record originates from a study of CXCR3-negative and CXCR3-positive naive CD8 T cells. Regarding the study as a whole: Similar TRBV-TRBJ usage characterized naive CXCR3-negative and CXCR3-positive cells; memory cells differed. Naive cells with CXCR3 showed TRB CDR3s that were more hydrophobic than those in CXCR3-negative naive cells.

This CDR3 is built from 16 residues. Per germline, CDR1 LNHDA and CDR2 SQIVND (reference sequence). CD45RO-CCR7+CD27+CD95- was the phenotype of naive CD8+ T cells. Input material: naive CXCR3+ CD8+ T cells from blood. The subset was: CD45RO-CCR7+CD27+CD95- naive CD8+ T cells expressing CXCR3 (TNR3+). This chain joins TRBV19 and TRBJ1-1; there is no DNA to check the TCRdb D call of TRBD1. This receptor was taken from a human donor in good health. Some clones in this sample may be carry-over from other donors' samples. This CDR3 reads CASTPRTGGWDTEAFF.